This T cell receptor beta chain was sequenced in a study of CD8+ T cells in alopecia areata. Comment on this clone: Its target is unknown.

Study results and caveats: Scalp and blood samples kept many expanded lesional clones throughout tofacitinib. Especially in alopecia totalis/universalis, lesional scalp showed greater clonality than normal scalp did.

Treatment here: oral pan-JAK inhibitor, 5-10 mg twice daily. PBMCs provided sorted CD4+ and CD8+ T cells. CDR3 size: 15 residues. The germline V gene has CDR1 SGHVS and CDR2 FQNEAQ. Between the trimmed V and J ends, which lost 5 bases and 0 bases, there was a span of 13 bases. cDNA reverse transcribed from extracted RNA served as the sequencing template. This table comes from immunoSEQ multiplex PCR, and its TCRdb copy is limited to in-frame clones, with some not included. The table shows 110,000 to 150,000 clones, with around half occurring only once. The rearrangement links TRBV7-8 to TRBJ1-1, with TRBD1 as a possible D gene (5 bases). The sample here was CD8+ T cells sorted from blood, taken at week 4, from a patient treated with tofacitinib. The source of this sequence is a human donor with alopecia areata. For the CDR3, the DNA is TGTGCCAGCAGCCTAGGGGAGTTGATGAACACTGAAGCTTTCTTT. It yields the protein CASSLGELMNTEAFF.